Included here is one T cell receptor (beta chain) sequence, with context. V lost 4 bases, J lost 0 bases, and 12 bases lay in between. Germline V gene sequence: CDR1 MNHEY, CDR2 SMNVEV (reference sequence). This CDR3 contains 15 residues. This entry is derived from a study of technical replicates of blood from several donors. The data were produced by immunoSEQ multiplex PCR, yet TCRdb's version contains in-frame clones alone and is incomplete. The data contain 70,000 to 95,000 clones, approximately 96% of them singletons. The sequence derives from a human donor in good health. The sequenced sample was T cells isolated from PBMCs. The V call is TRBV27, the J call TRBJ1-1; TRBD1 is a possible D gene (5 bases). Written as DNA, the CDR3 is TGTGCCAGCAGTTCCCAGGGTTCCATGAACACTGAAGCTTTCTTT. Amino acid sequence: CASSSQGSMNTEAFF.